This is a list of T cell receptor beta chains from one sample in a study of patients with pleural tuberculosis. TCRdb used MiXCR to reprocess the reads, holding one entry per CDR3 protein. The sample includes some 48,000 distinct CDR3 sequences, approximately 7.9% seen only once; the top ten take 15% to 20%. The receptors come from a human donor with pleural tuberculosis. The CDR3 runs from the conserved cysteine through the conserved F or W. A D gene is named only where the DNA matches it firmly. Rows may omit the clone size; those that give it use once, few, many or a size class.

d_call,v_call,clone_size,j_call,cdr3_nt,cdr3_aa
TRBD1,TRBV2,many,TRBJ2-2,TGTGCCAGCAGTGTAGGACAGGGGAACACCGGGGAGCTGTTTTTT,CASSVGQGNTGELFF
NA,TRBV2,many,TRBJ2-7,TGTGCCAGCATCGGACCCATCTACGAGCAGTACTTC,CASIGPIYEQYF
NA,TRBV19,medium-sized,TRBJ2-6,TGTGCCAGTAGTATAGGTCAGCCCAACGTCCTGACTTTC,CASSIGQPNVLTF
NA,TRBV2,few,TRBJ2-2,TGTGCCAGCAGTGATGGTACAGGTTACTTGACCGGGGAGCTGTTTTTT,CASSDGTGYLTGELFF
NA,TRBV11-1,few,TRBJ2-7,TGTGCCAGCAGCTTAGTGGACAGCGACTACGAGCAGTACTTC,CASSLVDSDYEQYF
NA,TRBV18,few,TRBJ1-3,TGTGCCAGCTCACCACCGGGACGTCGCTCTGGAAACACCATATATTTT,CASSPPGRRSGNTIYF
NA,TRBV29-1,few,TRBJ1-2,TGCAGCGTCTTACACTCTGCCGGCGGCTACACCTTC,CSVLHSAGGYTF
NA,TRBV4-2,NA,TRBJ2-3,TGTGCCAGCAGCCCTCAGGAACAGGCTAGGAGCACAGATACGCAGTATTTT,CASSPQEQARSTDTQYF
TRBD1,TRBV2,many,TRBJ1-5,TGTGCCAGCCAACAGGGACAGGTAAAAATCGAACCCCAGCATTTT,CASQQGQVKIEPQHF
NA,TRBV11-1,NA,TRBJ2-5,TGTGCCCCCCGAGAAATCAAAGAGACCCAGTACTTC,CAPREIKETQYF
NA,TRBV20-1,many,TRBJ2-5,TGCAGTGCTAGTGACGGGAGCGATCAAGAGACCCAGTACTTC,CSASDGSDQETQYF
NA,TRBV5-1,many,TRBJ1-1,TGCGCCAGCAGCTTGAAGGGGGGGTACACTGAAGCTTTCTTT,CASSLKGGYTEAFF
TRBD1,TRBV24-1,many,TRBJ1-2,TGTGCCACCAGTGATTTCGGACAGGGCAGTGGCTACACCTTC,CATSDFGQGSGYTF
NA,TRBV3-1,many,TRBJ2-1,TGTGCCAGCAGCCAAACAAATGAGCAGTTCTTC,CASSQTNEQFF
NA,TRBV12-3/TRBV12-4,many,TRBJ1-2,TGTGCCAGCAATCCACAGGGATCCGATGGCTACACCTTC,CASNPQGSDGYTF
NA,TRBV28,many,TRBJ2-7,TGTGCCAGCAGTTTCGAAAGGGACACCTACGAGCAGTACTTC,CASSFERDTYEQYF
NA,TRBV18,many,TRBJ2-3,TGTGCCAGCTCACCGAGCCCTAGCGGCACAGATACGCAGTATTTT,CASSPSPSGTDTQYF
TRBD1,TRBV12-3/TRBV12-4,many,TRBJ2-5,TGTGCCAGCAGTTTAGCGACCGGGACAGGGCTAGAGACCCAGTACTTC,CASSLATGTGLETQYF
TRBD1,TRBV6-1,many,TRBJ2-7,TGTGCCAGCAGAGGGGGACAGGGCGTCTCCTACGAGCAGTACTTC,CASRGGQGVSYEQYF
TRBD2,TRBV20-1,many,TRBJ2-7,TGCAGTGCTGACCGGGACTATCCCCTGCAGTACTTC,CSADRDYPLQYF
TRBD2,TRBV12-3/TRBV12-4,many,TRBJ2-7,TGTGCCAGCAGTTCTTCAGCGGGAGGAAGAAACGAGCAGTACTTC,CASSSSAGGRNEQYF
TRBD1,TRBV12-3/TRBV12-4,many,TRBJ1-6,TGTGCCAGCGGAAGAGGGACAGGGCTAGATAATTCACCCCTCCACTTT,CASGRGTGLDNSPLHF
NA,TRBV19,NA,TRBJ2-2,TGTGCCAGTAGCCCGACAGGTCCCACCGGGGAGCTGTTTTTT,CASSPTGPTGELFF
TRBD1,TRBV6-1,NA,TRBJ1-1,TGTGCCAGCAGCAGGGACAGCGTTAACACTGAAGCTTTCTTT,CASSRDSVNTEAFF
TRBD1,TRBV18,many,TRBJ1-1,TGTGCCAGCTCACGACAGGGCCTGAACACTGAAGCTTTCTTT,CASSRQGLNTEAFF
NA,TRBV12-3/TRBV12-4,many,TRBJ1-1,TGTGCCAGCAGTTTTAGTAGGGCCGAGGACACTGAAGCTTTCTTT,CASSFSRAEDTEAFF
TRBD2,TRBV7-6,NA,TRBJ2-7,TGTGCCAGCAGCTTAGGGATAGCGGGGGGAACCTACGAGCAGTACTTC,CASSLGIAGGTYEQYF
TRBD1,TRBV6-1,NA,TRBJ1-1,TGTACCAGCAGTCTGACAGGGGGCACTGAAGCTTTCTTT,CTSSLTGGTEAFF
NA,TRBV2,many,TRBJ2-1,TGTGCCAGCAGGACCGGGACACTAATCCACAATGAGCAGTTCTTC,CASRTGTLIHNEQFF
TRBD2,TRBV12-3/TRBV12-4,many,TRBJ2-1,TGTGCCAGCAGTCCCCTCGGACTAGCGGGAGACAATGAGCAGTTCTTC,CASSPLGLAGDNEQFF
NA,TRBV7-6,NA,TRBJ1-4,TGTGCCAGCAGCTCGTTGATCGGGGGGTCAACTAGTGAAAAACTGTTTTTT,CASSSLIGGSTSEKLFF
NA,TRBV11-2,many,TRBJ1-1,TGTGCCAGCAGCGCCCGGTCGAACACTGAAGCTTTCTTT,CASSARSNTEAFF
NA,TRBV7-2,many,TRBJ1-1,TGTGCCAGCAGCTTAGCGCGCCAGTTAGAAGCTTTCTTT,CASSLARQLEAFF
NA,TRBV5-6,many,TRBJ1-6,TGTGCCAGCAGCTTGGCGTGGAGGGATTCACCCCTCCACTTT,CASSLAWRDSPLHF
NA,TRBV29-1,NA,TRBJ2-5,TGCAGCGTTTGCCCGGCCTGGAGGGCAGAGACCCAGTACTTC,CSVCPAWRAETQYF
TRBD1,TRBV28,many,TRBJ1-6,TGTGCCACCCAATCCAGGGGGCATAATTCACCCCTCCACTTT,CATQSRGHNSPLHF
NA,TRBV11-2,NA,TRBJ2-1,TGTGCCAGCAGCTTCTGGTTGGCTAGCTCAAATGAGCAGTTCTTC,CASSFWLASSNEQFF
TRBD1,TRBV7-7,many,TRBJ2-2,TGTGCTAGCAGCTTAGACAGGGACACCGGGGAGCTGTTTTTT,CASSLDRDTGELFF
NA,TRBV28,many,TRBJ2-1,TGTGCCAGCCTAGGGAGGATGGATGAGCAGTTCTTC,CASLGRMDEQFF
TRBD1,TRBV4-2,many,TRBJ1-2,TGTGCCAGCAGCCAAGTGGGACAGGGGGAAAACTATGGCTACACCTTC,CASSQVGQGENYGYTF
TRBD2,TRBV20-1,many,TRBJ2-1,TGCAGTGCTAAAGCGGGAGGCAGTAGGGGTGAGCAGTTCTTC,CSAKAGGSRGEQFF
NA,TRBV11-1,few,TRBJ2-5,TGTGCCAGCAGCTTAGGGACAGTTAAAGAGACCCAGTACTTC,CASSLGTVKETQYF